Reported below is one T cell receptor beta chain. Its antigen remains unidentified. This entry is derived from a study of T cell responses to AZD1222 COVID-19 vaccine. The study's findings and limits: The peak T cell response came first, and repertoires were sampled only after it. Across spike, vaccine-associated CD4 TCRs were found, dominant at 160-218 and 743-854. Among those given AZD1222, only 6 or 7 were seropositive at baseline. Spike-specific TCRs gained breadth and depth after people received two AZD1222 doses.

V gave up 2 bases and J gave up 1 base, with 8 bases separating them. Germline V gene data show CDR1 as KGHSH and CDR2 as LQKENI. The CDR3 sequence is 14 residues long. TCRdb's table, derived via immunoSEQ multiplex PCR, lists solely in-frame clones and lacks some. The repertoire holds tens of thousands of clones, with about 85% as singletons. The source is an adult in good health. The V call is TRBV18, the J call TRBJ1-1; D not resolved. The source material was peripheral blood, sampled on day 0 of AZD1222 vaccination. CDR3 DNA: TGTGCCAGCTCACCAGCCCTTTCGAACACTGAAGCTTTCTTT. It codes for CASSPALSNTEAFF.